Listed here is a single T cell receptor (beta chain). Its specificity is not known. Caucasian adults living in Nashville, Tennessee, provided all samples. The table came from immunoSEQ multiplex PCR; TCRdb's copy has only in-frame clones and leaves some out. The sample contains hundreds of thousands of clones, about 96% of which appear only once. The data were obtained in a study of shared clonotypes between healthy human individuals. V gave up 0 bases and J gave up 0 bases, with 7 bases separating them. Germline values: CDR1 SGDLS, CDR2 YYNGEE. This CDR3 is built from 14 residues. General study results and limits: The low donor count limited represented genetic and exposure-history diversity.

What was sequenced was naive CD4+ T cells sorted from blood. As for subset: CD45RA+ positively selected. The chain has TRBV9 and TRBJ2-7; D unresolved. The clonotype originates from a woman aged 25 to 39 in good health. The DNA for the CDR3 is TGTGCCAGCAGCGTAGTCCCGGACTCCTACGAGCAGTACTTC. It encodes CASSVVPDSYEQYF.